This T cell receptor (beta chain) derives from a study of lymphopenia after photon versus proton radiotherapy (dated 2019 in TCRdb). For context, the study as a whole: In patients with gastrointestinal tumors who developed high-grade lymphopenia, the study compared the immunological effects of photon radiation therapy with those of proton radiation therapy. The cohort comprised approximately 21 patients with gastrointestinal tumors who received either photon or proton therapy and then developed lymphopenia. The goal of the study was to describe how the two radiation modalities differ in their effects on the immune system.

Overall results and qualifications from the work: Once the lymphocyte count had reached its nadir, the repertoires of photon-treated patients showed oligoclonal expansion, particularly of CD8+ Temra cells, and this expansion drove the decline in diversity. The survival association was examined only in patients who died, and the authors described better survival with proton therapy as a possibility, not as a demonstrated result. During treatment, patients who received photon therapy lost naive T cells and TCR diversity and gained effector/memory populations, whereas patients who received proton therapy remained relatively stable. Across the cohort, an inverse correlation was found between a larger post-nadir drop in TCR diversity and overall survival time among patients who died.

Looking up the germline V gene yields CDR1 MDHEN and CDR2 SYDVKM. V was cut back by 2 bases and J by 2 bases, leaving a gap of 9 bases between them. There are 14 amino acids in the CDR3, from cysteine to phenylalanine inclusive. The CDR3 DNA has 42 bases and is translated from base 1. For this clone: Its antigen is currently not known. Base qualities are not at hand, and no much larger clone is one base apart.

Library construction relied on the immunoSEQ multiplex PCR assay. T cell repertoires were profiled with deep sequencing of rearranged TCR beta loci together with multiparametric flow cytometry. TCRdb limited this immuneACCESS table to in-frame rearrangements with V and J called. A share of clones is missing; checked studies link under half to unresolved V genes, and the rest is unexplained. The sample has around 20,000 clones on record, more than 85% of them singletons. The ten largest clones capture approximately 1.7% of the sample. Here the chain combines TRBV28 and TRBJ1-1, with no confident D gene call. The TCR was taken from a woman between 40 and 50 years old with cholangiocarcinoma. The source was peripheral blood, collected from a patient treated with photon-based radiotherapy. The CDR3 in this case is CASSLARLNTEAFF. The DNA is as follows: TGTGCCAGCAGTTTAGCCCGACTAAACACTGAAGCTTTCTTT.